Listed here are 22 T cell receptor beta chains from one sample, sequenced in a study of blood T cell repertoires in COVID-19 (dated by TCRdb to the early 2020s). The library was prepared using the immunoSEQ multiplex PCR assay. TCRdb took over this immuneACCESS table, retaining in-frame rearrangements with V and J assigned. Such tables are incomplete; in checked studies, under half of the missing clones stem from an unresolved V gene, and the remainder is unexplained. The sample table records roughly 220,000 clones; approximately 84% of these occur just once. The ten largest clones take up roughly 2.3% of the sample. Sequencing was carried out using peripheral blood. The receptors shown here come from a woman aged 55-70 years with acute or convalescent COVID-19.

The chain couples TRBV24-1 to TRBJ1-5, with D perhaps matching TRBD1 (5 bases). The germline V gene has CDR1 KGHDR and CDR2 SFDVKD. This CDR3 contains 16 residues. V lost 9 bases to trimming and J lost 4 bases, with 21 bases between them. In DNA form, the CDR3 reads TGTGCCACCTGGGTAGCGTGGCGACGGGGGAATCAGCCCCAGCATTTT. Translating gives CATWVAWRRGNQPQHF.

Here the CDR3 DNA reads TGCGCCAGCAGCTTGGTAGACAGTTCTTTGGACACTGAAGCTTTCTTT. Translated, it gives CASSLVDSSLDTEAFF. V gene TRBV5-1 combines with J gene TRBJ1-1; a possible D gene is TRBD1 (5 bases). V was pared by 0 bases and J by 3 bases, with 15 bases between. Germline CDR1 reads SGHRS; CDR2 reads YFSETQ. This CDR3 has 16 amino acids.

V is TRBV4-2 and J is TRBJ1-3; 9 bases align to TRBD1. The CDR3 has 15 residues. Germline CDR1 reads LGHNA; CDR2 reads YNFKEQ. The J segment lost 10 bases and the V segment lost 0 bases, leaving 7 bases of the junction unmatched. This CDR3 is CASSQDLATGGTIYF. The CDR3 DNA reads as TGTGCCAGCAGCCAAGATCTTGCGACAGGGGGGACCATATATTTT.

V and J are TRBV6-1 and TRBJ2-7, with D hard to call. Germline V CDR1 and CDR2: MNHNS, SASEGT. The germline V and J ends were trimmed by 0 bases and 7 bases, with 4 bases remaining between them. The CDR3 covers 11 residues. CDR3 nucleotides: TGTGCCAGCAGTGAAGCGGAGGAGCAGTACTTC. It translates to CASSEAEEQYF.

This clone was detected once. The V call is TRBV29-1, the J call TRBJ1-2; a weak D match, TRBD1 (6 bases). There are 12 residues in the CDR3. With 3 bases removed from V and 7 bases from J, the gap between germline ends came to 12 bases. Germline V gene data show CDR1 as SQVTM and CDR2 as ANQGSEA. CDR3 coding DNA: TGCAGCGTTGACGCAGGGGCGGGTGGCTACACCTTC. Its translation: CSVDAGAGGYTF.

In this sample, this clone turned up a few times. This chain uses TRBV14 with TRBJ1-6; 10 bases line up with TRBD1. With 1 base clipped from V and 3 bases from J, the junction kept 9 bases outside the gene matches. Germline assignment: CDR1 SGHDN and CDR2 FVKESK. The CDR3 length is 19 residues. Written as DNA, the CDR3 is TGTGCCAGCAGCCAAGGGCGCCTCGGACAGGGGGTCTATAATTCACCCCTCCACTTT. Amino acids: CASSQGRLGQGVYNSPLHF. Variable domain in full (rest from reference TRBV14 and TRBJ1-6): EAGVTQFPSHSVIEKGQTVTLRCDPISGHDNLYWYRRVMGKEIKFLLHFVKESKQDESGMPNNRFLAERTGGTYSTLKVQPAELEDSGVYFCASSQGRLGQGVYNSPLHFGNGTRLTVT.

This clone was observed a handful of times. This sequence joins TRBV30 and TRBJ1-2; TRBD1 agrees at 9 bases. The V and J ends lost 5 bases and 4 bases, in that order; junction bases with no gene match: 2. This CDR3 is built from 12 residues. Germline lookup yields CDR1 GTSNPN and CDR2 SVGIG (reference sequence). In DNA form, the CDR3 reads TGTGCCTGGGGACAGGGGAGCTATGGCTACACCTTC. Its translation: CAWGQGSYGYTF.

The rearrangement joins TRBV10-3 to TRBJ2-2; D possibly corresponds to TRBD2 (7 bases). The germline gives CDR1 ENHRY, CDR2 SYGVKD. CDR3 size: 14 residues. V shed 11 bases and J shed 4 bases, with 17 bases lying between them. CDR3 amino acids: CAVQEGGPTGELFF. The CDR3 region has the DNA TGTGCCGTACAGGAGGGGGGGCCCACCGGGGAGCTGTTTTTT.

The genes are TRBV9 and TRBJ2-3; TRBD2 aligns across 8 bases. J gave up 0 bases and V 0 bases, and 15 bases lay outside the gene matches. Germline V gene sequence: CDR1 SGDLS, CDR2 YYNGEE. The CDR3 spans 20 residues. CDR3 sequence: CASSVGFGRGDRASTDTQYF. The CDR3 nucleotides read TGTGCCAGCAGCGTAGGTTTTGGGCGGGGGGATCGAGCTAGCACAGATACGCAGTATTTT.

The J gene is TRBJ2-1, the V gene TRBV2; 9 bases align to TRBD2. This CDR3 is built from 17 residues. The V gene's germline CDR1 is SNHLY and CDR2 FYNNEI. The V and J ends lost 5 bases and 1 base, in that order; junction bases with no gene match: 9. Here the CDR3 DNA reads TGTGCCAGCAGTAAAGGGAGCGGGGGGCCTTCCTACAATGAGCAGTTCTTC. The encoded protein is CASSKGSGGPSYNEQFF.

This chain uses TRBV2 with TRBJ2-7, with D uncertain. The CDR3 is made up of 11 amino acids. The germline CDR1 and CDR2 sequences are SNHLY and FYNNEI. V was trimmed by 10 bases and J by 4 bases, leaving 11 bases between them. CDR3 amino acids: CATSQKYEQYF. The CDR3 DNA is TGTGCCACCTCGCAGAAATACGAGCAGTACTTC.

The V gene is TRBV12-3 or TRBV12-4, the J gene TRBJ2-7, with D possibly being TRBD2 (5 bases). This CDR3 is built from 13 residues. The germline V and J ends were trimmed by 7 bases and 0 bases, with 10 bases remaining between them. CDR3 nucleotides: TGTGCCAGCACTCGGGGTCTCTCCTACGAGCAGTACTTC. Protein: CASTRGLSYEQYF.

There are a few counts of this clone. The chain couples TRBV3-1 (or the pseudogene TRBV3-2) to TRBJ2-5, with 13 bases lining up with TRBD2. The CDR3 runs 16 residues. Germline CDR1 LGHDT, CDR2 YNNKEL (reference sequence). V shed 1 base, J shed 2 bases, and the junction held 1 base outside the gene matches. The CDR3 sequence: CASSQGLAGGQETQYF. The CDR3 DNA follows: TGTGCCAGCAGCCAAGGACTAGCGGGGGGTCAAGAGACCCAGTACTTC.

The chain has TRBV28 and TRBJ1-2; D is perhaps TRBD1 (6 bases). CDR1 and CDR2 from the germline V gene are MDHEN and SYDVKM. The CDR3 runs to 15 residues. Trimming left V 8 bases short and J 3 bases short, with 19 bases between. The CDR3 nucleotides read TGTGCCAGCCGGCGCGGGGGGCTAAGGGACTATGGCTACACCTTC. It specifies CASRRGGLRDYGYTF.

This chain connects TRBV10-3 to TRBJ1-1; D remains ambiguous. This CDR3 spans 14 amino acids. Trimming left V 4 bases short and J 1 base short, with 10 bases between. The V gene's germline CDR1 is ENHRY and CDR2 SYGVKD. For the CDR3, the DNA is TGTGCCATCAGTGCCCTGACACCGAACACTGAAGCTTTCTTT. The encoded protein is CAISALTPNTEAFF.

V is TRBV27 and J is TRBJ2-5; TRBD1 might be the D (5 bases). V was clipped by 3 bases and J by 7 bases, with 18 bases between them. Per germline, CDR1 MNHEY and CDR2 SMNVEV (reference sequence). The length of the CDR3 is 15 residues. The CDR3 here is CASSFVGPNMGTQYF. The CDR3, as DNA: TGTGCCAGCAGTTTCGTGGGGCCCAACATGGGGACCCAGTACTTC.

J is TRBJ1-5 and V is TRBV6-5; the D is unclear. The germline V and J ends were trimmed by 1 base and 7 bases, with 8 bases remaining between them. The CDR3 is 13 residues long. CDR1 is MNHEY and CDR2 is SVGAGI in the germline V gene. As DNA, the CDR3 is TGTGCCAGCAGTTACTTTGGCGGCCAGCCCCAGCATTTT. Its protein is CASSYFGGQPQHF.

The chain has TRBV19 and TRBJ1-6; D call uncertain. The length of the CDR3 is 16 residues. The V end was cut by 2 bases, the J end by 0 bases, with 8 bases between. CDR1 is LNHDA and CDR2 is SQIVND in the germline V gene (reference sequence). Here the CDR3 DNA reads TGTGCCAGTAGTATAAAACAGAGCTCCTATAATTCACCCCTCCACTTT. It translates to CASSIKQSSYNSPLHF.

The CDR3 protein is CASSQGTSGVETQYF. In DNA form, the CDR3 reads TGCGCCAGCAGCCAAGGGACTAGCGGGGTCGAGACCCAGTACTTC. The chain links TRBV4-1 to TRBJ2-5; 12 bases map to TRBD2. Germline trimming cut 1 base from V and 5 bases from J; bases unmatched to any gene: 2. CDR1 and CDR2 (germline): MGHRA, YSYEKL. The CDR3 extends over 15 amino acids.

This rearrangement joins TRBV29-1 to TRBJ2-5; 8 bases are a match to TRBD1. This CDR3 spans 13 amino acids. Germline lookup yields CDR1 SQVTM and CDR2 ANQGSEA. V lost 0 bases to trimming and J lost 5 bases; unmatched junction nucleotides: 2. The CDR3 spells CSVEDTGGETQYF. In DNA form, the CDR3 reads TGCAGCGTTGAAGATACAGGGGGTGAGACCCAGTACTTC.

The chain couples TRBV6-5 to TRBJ2-1; 14 bases are a match to TRBD2. CDR3 size: 15 residues. V trimming: 2 bases; J trimming: 10 bases; junction bases outside the gene matches: 4. The germline CDR1 and CDR2 sequences are MNHEY and SVGAGI. CDR3 amino acids: CASSYGLAGGGEQFF. The CDR3 nucleotides are TGTGCCAGCAGTTACGGACTAGCGGGGGGCGGCGAGCAGTTCTTC.

The chain uses TRBV13 and TRBJ1-1, with D unresolved. V shed 4 bases and J shed 0 bases, with 12 bases lying between them. The CDR3 is 15 amino acids. CDR1 and CDR2 from the germline V gene are PRHDT and FYEKMQ (reference sequence). Here the CDR3 DNA reads TGTGCCAGCAGCTCCGCGGATCGTGTGAACACTGAAGCTTTCTTT. It codes for CASSSADRVNTEAFF.